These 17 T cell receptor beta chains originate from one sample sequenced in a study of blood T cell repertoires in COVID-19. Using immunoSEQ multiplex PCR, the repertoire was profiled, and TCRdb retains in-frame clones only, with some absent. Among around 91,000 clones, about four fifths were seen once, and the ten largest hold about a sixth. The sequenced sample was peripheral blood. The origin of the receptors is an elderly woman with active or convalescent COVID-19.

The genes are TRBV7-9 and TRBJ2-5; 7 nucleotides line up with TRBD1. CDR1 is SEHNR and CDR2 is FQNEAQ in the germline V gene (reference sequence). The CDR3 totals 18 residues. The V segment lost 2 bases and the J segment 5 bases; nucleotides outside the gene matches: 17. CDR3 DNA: TGTGCCAGCAGCTTATATTCCGGGGCAGGGGGATTGTGGGAGACCCAGTACTTC. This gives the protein CASSLYSGAGGLWETQYF. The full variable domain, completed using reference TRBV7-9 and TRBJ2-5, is DTGVSQNPRHKITKRGQNVTFRCDPISEHNRLYWYRQTLGQGPEFLTYFQNEAQLEKSRLLSDRFSAERPKGSFSTLEIQRTEQGDSAMYLCASSLYSGAGGLWETQYFGPGTRLLVL.

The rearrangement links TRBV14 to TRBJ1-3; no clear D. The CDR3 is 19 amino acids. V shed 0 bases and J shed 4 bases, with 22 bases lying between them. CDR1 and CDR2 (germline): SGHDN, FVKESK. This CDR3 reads CASSQEAGFLRPSGNTIYF. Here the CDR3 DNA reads TGTGCCAGCAGCCAAGAAGCGGGGTTTTTGAGACCGTCCGGAAACACCATATATTTT.

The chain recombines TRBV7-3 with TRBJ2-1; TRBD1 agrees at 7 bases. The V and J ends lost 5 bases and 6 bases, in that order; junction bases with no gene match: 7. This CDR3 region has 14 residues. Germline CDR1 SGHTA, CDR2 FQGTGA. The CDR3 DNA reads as TGTGCCAGCAGCGCGGACAACAGGGGCAATGAGCAGTTCTTC. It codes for CASSADNRGNEQFF.

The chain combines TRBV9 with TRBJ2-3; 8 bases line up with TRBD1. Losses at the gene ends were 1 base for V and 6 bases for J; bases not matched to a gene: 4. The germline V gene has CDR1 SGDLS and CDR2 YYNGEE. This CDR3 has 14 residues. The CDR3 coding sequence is TGTGCCAGCAGCGTAAAACAGGGGGTTGATACGCAGTATTTT. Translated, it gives CASSVKQGVDTQYF. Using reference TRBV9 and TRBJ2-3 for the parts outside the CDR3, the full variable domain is DSGVTQTPKHLITATGQRVTLRCSPRSGDLSVYWYQQSLDQGLQFLIQYYNGEERAKGNILERFSAQQFPDLHSELNLSSLELGDSALYFCASSVKQGVDTQYFGPGTRLTVL.

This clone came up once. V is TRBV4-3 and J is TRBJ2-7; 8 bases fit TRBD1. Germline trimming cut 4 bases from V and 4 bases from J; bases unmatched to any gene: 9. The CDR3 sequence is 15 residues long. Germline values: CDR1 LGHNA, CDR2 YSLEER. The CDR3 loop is CASSPLVGQGYEQYF. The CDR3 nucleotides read TGCGCCAGCAGCCCATTAGTCGGACAGGGATACGAGCAGTACTTC.

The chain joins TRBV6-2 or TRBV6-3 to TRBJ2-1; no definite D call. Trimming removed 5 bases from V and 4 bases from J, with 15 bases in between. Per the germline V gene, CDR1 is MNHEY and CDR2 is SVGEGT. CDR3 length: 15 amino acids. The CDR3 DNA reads TGTGCCAGCAGTGCCCGGCGGCTGAGTTACAATGAGCAGTTCTTC. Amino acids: CASSARRLSYNEQFF.

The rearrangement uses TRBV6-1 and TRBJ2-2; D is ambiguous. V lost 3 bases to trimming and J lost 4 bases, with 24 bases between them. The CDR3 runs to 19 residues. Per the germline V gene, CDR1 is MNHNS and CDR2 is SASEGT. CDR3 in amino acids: CASSEFSFGWAGGTGELFF. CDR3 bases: TGTGCCAGCAGTGAGTTTAGTTTTGGGTGGGCCGGTGGCACCGGGGAGCTGTTTTTT.

CDR3: CASSHGQGISPLHF. DNA of the CDR3: TGTGCCAGCAGCCACGGACAGGGTATTTCACCCCTCCACTTT. The J gene is TRBJ1-6, the V gene TRBV7-9, with 8 bases lining up with TRBD1. The CDR3 consists of 14 residues. The V and J ends lost 5 bases and 9 bases, in that order; junction bases with no gene match: 6. CDR1 is SEHNR, CDR2 FQNEAQ, per germline (reference sequence).

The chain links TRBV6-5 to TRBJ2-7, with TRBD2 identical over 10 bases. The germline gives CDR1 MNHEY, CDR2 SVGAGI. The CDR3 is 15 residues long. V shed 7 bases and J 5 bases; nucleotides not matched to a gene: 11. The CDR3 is CASISVSGRFNEQYF. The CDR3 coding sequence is TGTGCCAGCATTTCTGTTAGCGGGAGGTTCAACGAGCAGTACTTC.

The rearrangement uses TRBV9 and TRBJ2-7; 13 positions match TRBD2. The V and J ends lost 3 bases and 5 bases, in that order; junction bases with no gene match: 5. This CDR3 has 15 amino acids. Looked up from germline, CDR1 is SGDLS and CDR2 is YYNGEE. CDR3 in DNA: TGTGCCAGCAGCGCAATGGGACTAGCGGGACACGAGCAGTACTTC. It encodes CASSAMGLAGHEQYF.

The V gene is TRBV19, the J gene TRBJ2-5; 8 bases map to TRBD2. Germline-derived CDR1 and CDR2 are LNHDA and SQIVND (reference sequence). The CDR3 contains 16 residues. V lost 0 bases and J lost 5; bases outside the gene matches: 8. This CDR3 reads CASSIDRRGGRETQYF. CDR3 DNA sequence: TGTGCCAGTAGTATAGATCGCCGGGGGGGGCGGGAGACCCAGTACTTC.

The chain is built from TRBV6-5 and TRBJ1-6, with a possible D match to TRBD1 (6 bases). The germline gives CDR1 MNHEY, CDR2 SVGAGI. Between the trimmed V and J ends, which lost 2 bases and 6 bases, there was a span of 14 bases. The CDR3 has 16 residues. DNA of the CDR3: TGTGCCAGCAGTTACGAGGGGGGGCGAGGTAATTCACCCCTCCACTTT. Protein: CASSYEGGRGNSPLHF.

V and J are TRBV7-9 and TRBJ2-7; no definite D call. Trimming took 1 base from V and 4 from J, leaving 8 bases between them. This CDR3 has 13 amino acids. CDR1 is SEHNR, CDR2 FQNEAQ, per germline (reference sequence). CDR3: CASSLGYPYEQYF. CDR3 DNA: TGTGCCAGCAGCTTAGGTTATCCTTACGAGCAGTACTTC.

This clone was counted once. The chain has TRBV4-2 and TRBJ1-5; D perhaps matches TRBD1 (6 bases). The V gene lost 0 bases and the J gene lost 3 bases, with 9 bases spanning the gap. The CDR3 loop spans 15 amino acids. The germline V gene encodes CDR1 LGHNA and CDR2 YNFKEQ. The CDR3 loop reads CASSQEDSVNQPQHF. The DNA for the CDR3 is TGTGCCAGCAGCCAAGAGGACAGTGTCAATCAGCCCCAGCATTTT.

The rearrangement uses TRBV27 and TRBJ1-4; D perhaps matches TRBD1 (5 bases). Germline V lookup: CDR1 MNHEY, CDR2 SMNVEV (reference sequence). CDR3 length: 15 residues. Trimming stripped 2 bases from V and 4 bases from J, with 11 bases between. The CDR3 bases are TGTGCCAGCAGTTTAGGGCAGGGCCTTAATGAAAAACTGTTTTTT. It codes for CASSLGQGLNEKLFF.

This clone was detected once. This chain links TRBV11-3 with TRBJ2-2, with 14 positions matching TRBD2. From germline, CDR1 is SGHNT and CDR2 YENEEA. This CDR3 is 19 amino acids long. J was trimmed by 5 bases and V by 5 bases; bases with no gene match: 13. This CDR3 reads CASSNTGTSGRGGTGELFF. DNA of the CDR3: TGTGCCAGCAGCAACACGGGGACTAGCGGGAGAGGGGGTACCGGGGAGCTGTTTTTT.

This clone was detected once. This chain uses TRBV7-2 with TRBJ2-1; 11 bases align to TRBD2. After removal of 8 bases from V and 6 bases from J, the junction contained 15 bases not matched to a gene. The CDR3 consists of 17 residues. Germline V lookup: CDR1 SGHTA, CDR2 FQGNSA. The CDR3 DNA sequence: TGTGCCAGCCAGACGACTAGCGGGATTTTTTCAAGCAATGAGCAGTTCTTC. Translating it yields CASQTTSGIFSSNEQFF.